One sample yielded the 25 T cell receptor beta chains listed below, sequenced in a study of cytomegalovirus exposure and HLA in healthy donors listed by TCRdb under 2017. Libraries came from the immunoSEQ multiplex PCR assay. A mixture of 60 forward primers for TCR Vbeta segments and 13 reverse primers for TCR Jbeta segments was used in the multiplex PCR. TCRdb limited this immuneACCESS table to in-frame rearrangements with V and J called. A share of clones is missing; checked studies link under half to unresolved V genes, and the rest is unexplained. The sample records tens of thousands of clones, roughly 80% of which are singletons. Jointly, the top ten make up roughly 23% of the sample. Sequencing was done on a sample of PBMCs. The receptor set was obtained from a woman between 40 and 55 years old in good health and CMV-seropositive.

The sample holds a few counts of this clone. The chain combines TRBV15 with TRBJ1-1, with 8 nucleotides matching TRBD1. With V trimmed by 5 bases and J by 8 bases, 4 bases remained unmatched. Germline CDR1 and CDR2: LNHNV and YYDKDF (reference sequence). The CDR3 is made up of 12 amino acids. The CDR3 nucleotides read TGTGCCACCAGCCTAGGACAGGGCGAAGCTTTCTTT. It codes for CATSLGQGEAFF.

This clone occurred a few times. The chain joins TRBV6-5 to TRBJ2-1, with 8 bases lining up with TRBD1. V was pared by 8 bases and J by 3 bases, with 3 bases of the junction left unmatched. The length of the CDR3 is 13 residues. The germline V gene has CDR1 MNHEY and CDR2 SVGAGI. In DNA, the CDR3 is TGTGCCAGCGGGGACAGGTTCTACAATGAGCAGTTCTTC. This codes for CASGDRFYNEQFF.

CDR3: CASSLGGQGPYEQYF. The CDR3 nucleotides read TGCGCCAGCAGCTTGGGGGGACAGGGGCCTTACGAGCAGTACTTC. J is TRBJ2-7 and V is TRBV5-1; 10 bases align to TRBD1. V was clipped by 0 bases and J by 4 bases; unmatched bases: 4. The germline V gene has CDR1 SGHRS and CDR2 YFSETQ. This CDR3 region has 15 residues. The whole variable domain, remainder taken from reference TRBV5-1 and TRBJ2-7, is KAGVTQTPRYLIKTRGQQVTLSCSPISGHRSVSWYQQTPGQGLQFLFEYFSETQRNKGNFPGRFSGRQFSNSRSEMNVSTLELGDSALYLCASSLGGQGPYEQYFGPGTRLTVT.

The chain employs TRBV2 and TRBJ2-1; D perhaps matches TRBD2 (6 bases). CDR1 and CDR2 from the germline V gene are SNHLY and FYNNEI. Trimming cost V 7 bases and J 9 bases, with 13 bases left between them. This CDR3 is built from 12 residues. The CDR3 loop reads CASTLAGSEQFF. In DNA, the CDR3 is TGTGCCAGCACCCTGGCCGGGAGTGAGCAGTTCTTC.

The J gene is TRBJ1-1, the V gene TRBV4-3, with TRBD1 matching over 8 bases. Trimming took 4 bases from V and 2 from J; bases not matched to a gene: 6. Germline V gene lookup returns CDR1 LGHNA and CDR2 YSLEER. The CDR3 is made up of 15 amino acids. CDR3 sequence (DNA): TGCGCCAGCAGCCTGACGGCAGGGGGCAACACTGAAGCTTTCTTT. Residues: CASSLTAGGNTEAFF.

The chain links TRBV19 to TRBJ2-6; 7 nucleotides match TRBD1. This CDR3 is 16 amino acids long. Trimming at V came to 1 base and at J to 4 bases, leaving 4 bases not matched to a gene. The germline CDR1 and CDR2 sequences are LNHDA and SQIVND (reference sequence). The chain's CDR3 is CASSIVTGRGANVLTF. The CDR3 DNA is TGTGCCAGTAGTATAGTGACAGGGCGCGGGGCCAACGTCCTGACTTTC.

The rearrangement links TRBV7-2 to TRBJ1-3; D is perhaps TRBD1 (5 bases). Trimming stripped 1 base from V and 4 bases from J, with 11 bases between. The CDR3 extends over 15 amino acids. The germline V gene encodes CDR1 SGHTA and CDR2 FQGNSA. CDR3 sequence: CASSLGWGRGNTIYF. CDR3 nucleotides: TGTGCCAGCAGCTTAGGCTGGGGCAGGGGAAACACCATATATTTT.

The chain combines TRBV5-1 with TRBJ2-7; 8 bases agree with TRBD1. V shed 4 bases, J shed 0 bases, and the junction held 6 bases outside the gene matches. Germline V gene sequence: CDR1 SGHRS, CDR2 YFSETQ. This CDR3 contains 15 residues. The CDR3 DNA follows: TGCGCCAGCAGCGTACAGGGGGACCTCTCCTACGAGCAGTACTTC. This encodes CASSVQGDLSYEQYF. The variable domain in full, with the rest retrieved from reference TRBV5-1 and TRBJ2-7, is KAGVTQTPRYLIKTRGQQVTLSCSPISGHRSVSWYQQTPGQGLQFLFEYFSETQRNKGNFPGRFSGRQFSNSRSEMNVSTLELGDSALYLCASSVQGDLSYEQYFGPGTRLTVT.

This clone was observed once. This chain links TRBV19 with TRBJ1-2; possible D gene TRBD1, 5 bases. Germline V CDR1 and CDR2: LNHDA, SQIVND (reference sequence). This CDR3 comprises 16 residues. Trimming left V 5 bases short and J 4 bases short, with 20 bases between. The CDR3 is CASSYRPEGTPYGYTF. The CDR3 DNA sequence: TGTGCCAGTAGTTACAGACCGGAGGGGACCCCCTATGGCTACACCTTC.

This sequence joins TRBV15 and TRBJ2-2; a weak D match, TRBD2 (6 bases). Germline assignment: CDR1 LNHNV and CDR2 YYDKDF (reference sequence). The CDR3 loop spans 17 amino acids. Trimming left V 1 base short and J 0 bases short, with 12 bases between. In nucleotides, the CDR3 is TGTGCCACCAGCAGAGGAGGGACTGGCGCGAACACCGGGGAGCTGTTTTTT. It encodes CATSRGGTGANTGELFF.

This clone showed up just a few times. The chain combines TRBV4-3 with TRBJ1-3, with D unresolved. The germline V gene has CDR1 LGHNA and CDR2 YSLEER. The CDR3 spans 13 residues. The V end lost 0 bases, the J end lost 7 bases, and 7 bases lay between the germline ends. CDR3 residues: CASSQDGGNTIYF. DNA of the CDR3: TGCGCCAGCAGCCAAGATGGCGGGAACACCATATATTTT.

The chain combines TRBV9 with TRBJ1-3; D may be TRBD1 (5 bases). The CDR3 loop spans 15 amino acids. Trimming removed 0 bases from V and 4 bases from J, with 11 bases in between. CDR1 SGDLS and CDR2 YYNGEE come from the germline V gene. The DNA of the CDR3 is TGTGCCAGCAGCGTAGGTTTAGGGGCCGGAAACACCATATATTTT. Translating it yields CASSVGLGAGNTIYF.

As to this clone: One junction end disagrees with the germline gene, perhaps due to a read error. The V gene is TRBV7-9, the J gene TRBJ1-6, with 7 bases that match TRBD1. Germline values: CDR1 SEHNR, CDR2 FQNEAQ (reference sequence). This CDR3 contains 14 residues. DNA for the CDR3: TGTTCCAGCAGCTTGACAGGGATTAATTCACCCCTCCACTTT. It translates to CSSSLTGINSPLHF.

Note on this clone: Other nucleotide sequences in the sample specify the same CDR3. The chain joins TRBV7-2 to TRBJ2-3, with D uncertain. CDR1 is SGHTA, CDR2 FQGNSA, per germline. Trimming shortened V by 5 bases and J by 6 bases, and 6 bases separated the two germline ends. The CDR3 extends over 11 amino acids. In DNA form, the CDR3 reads TGTGCCAGCAGCCCCCAGGATACGCAGTATTTT. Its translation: CASSPQDTQYF.

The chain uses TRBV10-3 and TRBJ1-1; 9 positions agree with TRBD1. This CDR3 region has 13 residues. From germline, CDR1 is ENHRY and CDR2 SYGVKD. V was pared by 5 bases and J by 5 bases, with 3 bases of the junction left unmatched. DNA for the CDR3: TGTGCCATCAGTCGGACAGGGGATACTGAAGCTTTCTTT. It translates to CAISRTGDTEAFF.

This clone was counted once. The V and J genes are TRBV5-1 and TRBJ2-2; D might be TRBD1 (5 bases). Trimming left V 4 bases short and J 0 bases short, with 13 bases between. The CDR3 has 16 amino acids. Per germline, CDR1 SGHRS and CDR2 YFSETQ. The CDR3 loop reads CASSPQGNSNTGELFF. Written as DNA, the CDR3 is TGCGCCAGCAGCCCCCAGGGCAATTCGAACACCGGGGAGCTGTTTTTT.

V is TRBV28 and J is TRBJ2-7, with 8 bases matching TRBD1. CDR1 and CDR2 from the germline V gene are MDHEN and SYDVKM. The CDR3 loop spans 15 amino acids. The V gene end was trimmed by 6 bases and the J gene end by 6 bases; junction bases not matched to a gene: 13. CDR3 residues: CASRPTGVNLGEQYF. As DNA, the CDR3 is TGTGCCAGCAGGCCGACAGGGGTAAATCTTGGCGAGCAGTACTTC.

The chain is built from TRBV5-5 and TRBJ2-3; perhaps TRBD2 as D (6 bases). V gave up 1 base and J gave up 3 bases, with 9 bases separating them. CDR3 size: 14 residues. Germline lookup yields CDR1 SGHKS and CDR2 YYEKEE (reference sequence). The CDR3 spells CASSLWRVTDTQYF. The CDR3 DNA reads TGTGCCAGCAGCTTGTGGAGGGTTACAGATACGCAGTATTTT.

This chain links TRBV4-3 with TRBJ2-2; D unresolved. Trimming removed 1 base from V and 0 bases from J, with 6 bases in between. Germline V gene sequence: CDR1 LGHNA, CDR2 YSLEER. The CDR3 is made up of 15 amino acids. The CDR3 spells CASSQVTANTGELFF. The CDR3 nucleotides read TGCGCCAGCAGCCAAGTTACGGCGAACACCGGGGAGCTGTTTTTT.

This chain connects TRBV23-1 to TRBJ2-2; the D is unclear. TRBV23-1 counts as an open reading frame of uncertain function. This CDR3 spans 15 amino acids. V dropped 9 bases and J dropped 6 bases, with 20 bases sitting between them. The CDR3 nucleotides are TGCGCCAGGATCGATAGTGGGCGAGTCGCCGGGGAGCTGTTTTTT. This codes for CARIDSGRVAGELFF.

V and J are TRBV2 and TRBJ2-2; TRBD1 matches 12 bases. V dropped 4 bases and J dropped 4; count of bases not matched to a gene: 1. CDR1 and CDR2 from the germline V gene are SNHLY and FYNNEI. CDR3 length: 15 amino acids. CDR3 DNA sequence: TGTGCCAGCAGTGCGGGACAGGGGGCCACCGGGGAGCTGTTTTTT. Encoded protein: CASSAGQGATGELFF.

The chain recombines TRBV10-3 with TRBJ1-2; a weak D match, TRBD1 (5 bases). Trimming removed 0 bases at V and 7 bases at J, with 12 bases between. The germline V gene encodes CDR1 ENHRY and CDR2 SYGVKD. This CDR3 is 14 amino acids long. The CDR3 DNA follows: TGTGCCATCAGTGAGTCGCGGGGGGTTGGTGGCTACACCTTC. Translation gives CAISESRGVGGYTF.

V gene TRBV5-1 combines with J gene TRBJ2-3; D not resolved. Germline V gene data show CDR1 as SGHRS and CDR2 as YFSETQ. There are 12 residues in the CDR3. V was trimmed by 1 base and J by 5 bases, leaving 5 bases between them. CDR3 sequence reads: CASSLSGDTQYF. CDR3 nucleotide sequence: TGCGCCAGCAGCTTGTCAGGAGATACGCAGTATTTT.

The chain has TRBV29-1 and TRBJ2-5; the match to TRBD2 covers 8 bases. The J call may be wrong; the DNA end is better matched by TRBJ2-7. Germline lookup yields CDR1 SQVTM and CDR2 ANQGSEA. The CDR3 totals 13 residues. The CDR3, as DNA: TGCAGCGTAGCTCGGGGGGGCTCCTACGAGCAGTACTTC. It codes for CSVARGGSYEQYF.

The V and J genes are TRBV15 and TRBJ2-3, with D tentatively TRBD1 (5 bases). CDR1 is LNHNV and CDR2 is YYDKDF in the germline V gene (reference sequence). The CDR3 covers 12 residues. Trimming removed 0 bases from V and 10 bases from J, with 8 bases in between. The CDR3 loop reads CATSRDQGSQYF. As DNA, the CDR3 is TGTGCCACCAGCAGAGATCAGGGATCGCAGTATTTT.